This T cell receptor beta chain emerged from a study of CD8+CD57+ T cells in acquired aplastic anemia. Study summary: Recorded DNA amounts for sorted CD4+ and CD8+ cells had an average of 3.2 ug. Study-wide results and limits: Statistical testing detected no significant gap in CD8+ Simpson's diversity between patients and controls. Roughly 28 was the count of CD8+ CDR3 sequences that patients shared with controls.

Profiles of TCR beta VDJ and CDR3 were generated from a genomic DNA template. Via MiXCR, TCRdb re-called the reads, giving one row per CDR3 protein. This sample has some 140,000 distinct CDR3 sequences; 40% to 65% occur once, and the top ten carry more than 10%. From germline, CDR1 is SNHLY and CDR2 FYNNEI. V was cut by 6 bases and J by 0 bases, with 11 bases left in between. This CDR3 region has 14 residues. Patients selected for sequencing had displayed CD8+CD57+ cell expansion by flow cytometry. Each of the patients presented with severe acquired aplastic anemia. As for this clonotype: The antigen remains unidentified.

The receptor was isolated from a human donor with aplastic anemia. J is TRBJ2-5 and V is TRBV2; D possibly matches TRBD1 or TRBD2 (5 bases each). The sequenced sample was sorted CD4+, CD8+, or CD8+CD57+ T cells (not recorded which) from PBMCs. The CDR3 here is CASRGTAHQETQYF. In nucleotides, the CDR3 is TGTGCCAGCAGGGGGACCGCCCACCAAGAGACCCAGTACTTC.